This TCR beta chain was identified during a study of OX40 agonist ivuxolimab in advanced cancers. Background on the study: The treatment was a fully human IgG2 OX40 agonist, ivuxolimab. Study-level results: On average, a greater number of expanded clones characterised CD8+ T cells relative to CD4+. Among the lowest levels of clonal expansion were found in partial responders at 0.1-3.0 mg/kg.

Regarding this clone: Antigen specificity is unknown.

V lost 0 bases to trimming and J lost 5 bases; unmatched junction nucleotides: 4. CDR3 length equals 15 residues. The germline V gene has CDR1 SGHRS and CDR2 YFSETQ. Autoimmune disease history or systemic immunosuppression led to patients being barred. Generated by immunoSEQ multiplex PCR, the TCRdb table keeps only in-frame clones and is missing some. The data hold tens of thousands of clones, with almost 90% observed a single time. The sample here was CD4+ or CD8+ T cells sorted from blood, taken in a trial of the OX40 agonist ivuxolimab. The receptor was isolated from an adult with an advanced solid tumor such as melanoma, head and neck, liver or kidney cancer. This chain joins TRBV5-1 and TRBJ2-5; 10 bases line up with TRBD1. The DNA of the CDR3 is TGCGCCAGCAGCTTGGGGGACAGGGGTAGGGAGACCCAGTACTTC. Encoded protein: CASSLGDRGRETQYF.